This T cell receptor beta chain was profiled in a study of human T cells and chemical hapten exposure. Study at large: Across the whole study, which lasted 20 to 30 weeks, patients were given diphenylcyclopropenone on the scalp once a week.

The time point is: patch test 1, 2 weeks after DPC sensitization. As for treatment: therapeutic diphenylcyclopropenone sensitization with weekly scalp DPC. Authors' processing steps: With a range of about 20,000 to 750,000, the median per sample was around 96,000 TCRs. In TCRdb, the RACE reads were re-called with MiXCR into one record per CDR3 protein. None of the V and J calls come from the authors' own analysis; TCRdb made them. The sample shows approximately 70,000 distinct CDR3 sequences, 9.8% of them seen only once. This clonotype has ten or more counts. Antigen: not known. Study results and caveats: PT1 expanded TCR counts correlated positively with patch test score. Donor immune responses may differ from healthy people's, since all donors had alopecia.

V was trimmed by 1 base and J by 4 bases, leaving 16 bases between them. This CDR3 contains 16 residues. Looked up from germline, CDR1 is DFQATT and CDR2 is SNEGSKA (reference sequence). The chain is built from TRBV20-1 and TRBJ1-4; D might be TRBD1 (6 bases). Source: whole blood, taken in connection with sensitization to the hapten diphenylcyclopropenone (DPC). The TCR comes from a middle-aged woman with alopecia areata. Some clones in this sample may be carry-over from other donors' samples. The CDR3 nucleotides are TGCAGTGCTAGAGTTTCACAGGGTTTCTTTAATGAAAAACTGTTTTTT. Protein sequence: CSARVSQGFFNEKLFF.